This entry is about one T cell receptor (beta chain). The V end lost 3 bases, the J end lost 8 bases, and 15 bases lay between the germline ends. From germline, CDR1 is SGDLS and CDR2 YYNGEE. The CDR3 covers 15 residues. The data derive from a study of T cell responses to AZD1222 COVID-19 vaccine. The assay was immunoSEQ multiplex PCR, and TCRdb's table has in-frame clones only and misses some. The table records approximately 150,000 clones, more than 80% of them present only once. The origin of this receptor is an adult who received the MenACWY meningococcal vaccine as a control. The sample was peripheral blood, taken 28 days after the second dose of the MenACWY control vaccine. The gene calls are TRBV9 and TRBJ1-6; D perhaps matches TRBD1 (6 bases). The CDR3 loop is CASSEGAGDDSPLHF. Written as DNA, the CDR3 is TGTGCCAGCAGCGAAGGGGCAGGGGACGATTCACCCCTCCACTTT.